This T cell receptor (beta chain) emerged from a study of cytotoxic CD8 clonotypes in ibrutinib-treated CLL. Study summary: Response samples were taken after a median of around 11 months on treatment, range 6 to 36.

For this clone: As yet, its antigen is unknown.

Study observations and caveats: Baseline levels of clonality went above those of age-matched healthy donors and moved with circulating CD8+ T-cell counts.

Looked up from germline, CDR1 is SGHDT and CDR2 is YYEEEE. The CDR3 is made up of 13 amino acids. The V gene lost 0 bases and the J gene lost 2 bases, with 5 bases spanning the gap. Target depth was 1 in 200,000 to 1 in 1 million T cells, about 10x per clonotype. TCRdb's copy holds only in-frame clones and misses some; the assay was immunoSEQ multiplex PCR. The data hold about 250,000 clones, with around 70% observed a single time. The J gene is TRBJ2-5, the V gene TRBV5-6; D remains ambiguous. The sequences come from PBMCs, collected after 24 months of ibrutinib treatment. The receptor comes from a human donor with chronic lymphocytic leukemia. As DNA, the CDR3 is TGTGCCAGCAGCTTGGGGCAGCAAGAGACCCAGTACTTC. Translation gives CASSLGQQETQYF.